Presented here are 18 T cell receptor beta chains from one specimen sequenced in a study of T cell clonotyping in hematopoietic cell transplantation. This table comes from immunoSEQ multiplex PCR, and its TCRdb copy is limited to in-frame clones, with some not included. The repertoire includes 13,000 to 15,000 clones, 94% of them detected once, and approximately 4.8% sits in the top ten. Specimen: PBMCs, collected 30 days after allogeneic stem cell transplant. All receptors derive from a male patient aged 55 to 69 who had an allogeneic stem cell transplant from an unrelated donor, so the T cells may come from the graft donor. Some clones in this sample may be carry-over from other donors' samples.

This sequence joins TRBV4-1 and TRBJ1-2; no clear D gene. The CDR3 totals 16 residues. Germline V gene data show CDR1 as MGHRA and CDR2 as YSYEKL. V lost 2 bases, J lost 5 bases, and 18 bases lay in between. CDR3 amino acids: CASSQSAIPSGYGYTF. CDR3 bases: TGCGCCAGCAGCCAAAGTGCCATACCCTCGGGGTATGGCTACACCTTC.

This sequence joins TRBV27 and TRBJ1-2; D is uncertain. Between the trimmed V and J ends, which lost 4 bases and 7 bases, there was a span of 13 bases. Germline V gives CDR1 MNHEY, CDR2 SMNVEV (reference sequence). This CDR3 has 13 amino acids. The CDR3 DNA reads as TGTGCCAGCAGTTCCCCGCGGGCGCGTGGCTACACCTTC. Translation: CASSSPRARGYTF.

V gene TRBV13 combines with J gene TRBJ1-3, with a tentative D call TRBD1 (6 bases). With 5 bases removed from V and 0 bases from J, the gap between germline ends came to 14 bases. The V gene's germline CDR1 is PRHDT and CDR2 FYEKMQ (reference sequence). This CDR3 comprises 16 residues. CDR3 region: CASSTTGFGSGNTIYF. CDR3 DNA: TGTGCCAGCAGCACTACAGGGTTTGGCTCTGGAAACACCATATATTTT.

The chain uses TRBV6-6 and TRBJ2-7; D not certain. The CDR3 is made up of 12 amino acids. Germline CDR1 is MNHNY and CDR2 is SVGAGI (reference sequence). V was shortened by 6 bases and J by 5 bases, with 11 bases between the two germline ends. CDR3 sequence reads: CASSGRQNEQYF. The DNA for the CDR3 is TGTGCCAGCAGCGGGCGGCAGAACGAGCAGTACTTC.

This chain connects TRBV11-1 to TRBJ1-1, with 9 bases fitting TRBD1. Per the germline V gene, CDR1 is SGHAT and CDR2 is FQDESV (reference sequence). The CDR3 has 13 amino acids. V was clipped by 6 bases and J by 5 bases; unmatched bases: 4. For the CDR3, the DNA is TGTGCCAGCAGAGGACAGGGGTTTACTGAAGCTTTCTTT. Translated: CASRGQGFTEAFF.

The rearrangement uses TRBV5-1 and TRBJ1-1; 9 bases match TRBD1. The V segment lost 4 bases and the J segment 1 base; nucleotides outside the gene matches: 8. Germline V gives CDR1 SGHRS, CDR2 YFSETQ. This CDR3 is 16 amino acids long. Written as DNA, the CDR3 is TGCGCCAGCAGCACGACAGGGGGGCGGTGGAACACTGAAGCTTTCTTT. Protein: CASSTTGGRWNTEAFF.

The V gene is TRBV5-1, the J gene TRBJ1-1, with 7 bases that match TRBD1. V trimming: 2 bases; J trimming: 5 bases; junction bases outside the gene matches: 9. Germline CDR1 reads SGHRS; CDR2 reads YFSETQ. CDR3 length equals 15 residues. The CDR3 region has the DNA TGCGCCAGCAGCTTAGACCGGGACAGTCCTACTGAAGCTTTCTTT. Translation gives CASSLDRDSPTEAFF.

CDR3 loop: CASSLDYTDLEAFF. CDR3 sequence (DNA): TGTGCCAGCAGCTTAGATTACACCGATCTTGAAGCTTTCTTT. The V call is TRBV5-4, the J call TRBJ1-1; D not certain. The CDR3 sequence is 14 residues long. The V gene's germline CDR1 is SGHNT and CDR2 YYREEE (reference sequence). With 2 bases removed from V and 7 bases from J, the gap between germline ends came to 15 bases.

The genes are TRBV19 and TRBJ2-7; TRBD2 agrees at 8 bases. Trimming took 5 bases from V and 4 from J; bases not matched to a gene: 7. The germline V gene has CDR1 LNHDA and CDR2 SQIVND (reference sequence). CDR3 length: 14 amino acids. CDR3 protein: CASSPGTSFYEQYF. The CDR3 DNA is TGTGCCAGTAGTCCAGGGACTAGTTTTTACGAGCAGTACTTC.

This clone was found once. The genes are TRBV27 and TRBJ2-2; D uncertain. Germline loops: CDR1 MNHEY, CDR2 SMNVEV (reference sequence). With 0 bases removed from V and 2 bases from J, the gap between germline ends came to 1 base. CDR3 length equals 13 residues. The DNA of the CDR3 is TGTGCCAGCAGTTTATCTAACACCGGGGAGCTGTTTTTT. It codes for CASSLSNTGELFF.

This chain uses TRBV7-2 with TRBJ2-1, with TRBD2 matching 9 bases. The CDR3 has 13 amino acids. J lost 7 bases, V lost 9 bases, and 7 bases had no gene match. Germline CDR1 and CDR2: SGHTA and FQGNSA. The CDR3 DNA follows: TGTGCCAGGTCTAGCGGGGTTTGGAATGAGCAGTTCTTC. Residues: CARSSGVWNEQFF.

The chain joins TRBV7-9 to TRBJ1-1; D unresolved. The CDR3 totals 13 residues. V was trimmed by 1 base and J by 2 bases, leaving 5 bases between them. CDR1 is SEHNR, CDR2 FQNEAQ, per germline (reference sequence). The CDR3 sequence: CASSLVGNTEAFF. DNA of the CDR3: TGTGCCAGCAGCTTAGTGGGAAACACTGAAGCTTTCTTT.

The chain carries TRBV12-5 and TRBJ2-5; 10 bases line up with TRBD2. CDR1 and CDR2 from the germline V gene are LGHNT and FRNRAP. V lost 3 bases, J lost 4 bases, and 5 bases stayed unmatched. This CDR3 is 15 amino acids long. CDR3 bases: TGTGCTAGTGGTTTCCCAGCGGGGGGGGGAGAGACCCAGTACTTC. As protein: CASGFPAGGGETQYF.

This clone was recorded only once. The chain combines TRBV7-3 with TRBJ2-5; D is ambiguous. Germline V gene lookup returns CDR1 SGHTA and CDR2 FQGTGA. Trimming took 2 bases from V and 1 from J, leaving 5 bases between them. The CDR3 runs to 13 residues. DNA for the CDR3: TGTGCCAGCAGCTTAGTGTCCCAAGAGACCCAGTACTTC. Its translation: CASSLVSQETQYF.

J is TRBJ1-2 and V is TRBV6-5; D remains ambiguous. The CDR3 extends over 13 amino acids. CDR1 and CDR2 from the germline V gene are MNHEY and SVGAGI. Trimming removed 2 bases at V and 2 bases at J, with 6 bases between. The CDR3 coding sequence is TGTGCCAGCAGTTACGGCGGAAACTATGGCTACACCTTC. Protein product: CASSYGGNYGYTF.

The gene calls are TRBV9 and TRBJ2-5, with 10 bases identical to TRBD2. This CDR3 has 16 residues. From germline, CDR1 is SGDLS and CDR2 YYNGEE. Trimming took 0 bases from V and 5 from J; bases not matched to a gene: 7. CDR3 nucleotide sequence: TGTGCCAGCAGCGTAGACAGCGGGGGGGCGGCGGAGACCCAGTACTTC. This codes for CASSVDSGGAAETQYF.

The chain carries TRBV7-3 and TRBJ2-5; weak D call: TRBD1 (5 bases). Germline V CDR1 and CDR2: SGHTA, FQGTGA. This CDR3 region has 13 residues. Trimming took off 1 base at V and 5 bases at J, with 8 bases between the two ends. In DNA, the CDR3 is TGTGCCAGCAGCTTAAGTTCAGGGGAGACCCAGTACTTC. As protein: CASSLSSGETQYF.

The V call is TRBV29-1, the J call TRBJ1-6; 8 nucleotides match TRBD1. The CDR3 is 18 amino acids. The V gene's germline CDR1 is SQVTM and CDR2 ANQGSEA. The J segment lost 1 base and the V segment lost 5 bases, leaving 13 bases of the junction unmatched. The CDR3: CSVPPRDRPGSYNSPLHF. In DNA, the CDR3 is TGCAGCGTTCCCCCCCGGGACAGGCCGGGTTCCTATAATTCACCCCTCCACTTT.